The 6 T cell receptor beta chains reported below all come from one sample, sequenced in a study of blood T cell repertoires in COVID-19 (TCRdb year 2020). Library construction relied on the immunoSEQ multiplex PCR assay. In TCRdb, the immuneACCESS table is reduced to in-frame sequences with V and J assigned. These tables do not hold every clone; where another copy was compared, an unresolved V gene accounts for under half, and the others remain unexplained. Within this sample are some 150,000 clones, with roughly 86% of them counted one time only. Jointly, the top ten make up about 3.9% of the sample. The sequenced sample was peripheral blood. The origin of the receptors is a woman aged 60-75 years who had recovered from COVID-19.

The rearrangement uses TRBV28 and TRBJ1-5; 10 bases fit TRBD1. J was trimmed by 1 base and V by 6 bases; bases with no gene match: 6. The germline V gene has CDR1 MDHEN and CDR2 SYDVKM. CDR3 size: 16 residues. The CDR3 DNA is TGTGCCAGCAGAAGACAGGGGGCCGGGAGCAATCAGCCCCAGCATTTT. This encodes CASRRQGAGSNQPQHF.

This clone came up once. This chain links TRBV5-1 with TRBJ2-7, with TRBD2 as a possible D gene (6 bases). Germline CDR1 reads SGHRS; CDR2 reads YFSETQ. Trimming cost V 3 bases and J 0 bases, with 7 bases left between them. This CDR3 has 13 residues. CDR3 sequence reads: CASSSGDSYEQYF. The CDR3 nucleotides read TGCGCCAGCAGCTCGGGGGACTCCTACGAGCAGTACTTC. The complete variable domain, with remaining parts taken from reference TRBV5-1 and TRBJ2-7, reads KAGVTQTPRYLIKTRGQQVTLSCSPISGHRSVSWYQQTPGQGLQFLFEYFSETQRNKGNFPGRFSGRQFSNSRSEMNVSTLELGDSALYLCASSSGDSYEQYFGPGTRLTVT.

CDR3 region: CASSISVRDTQYF. The DNA of the CDR3 is TGTGCCAGCAGTATTAGTGTTCGGGATACGCAGTATTTT. The genes are TRBV12-3 or TRBV12-4 and TRBJ2-3; D gene unclear. CDR3 length equals 13 residues. Trimming pared 5 bases from V and 6 bases from J, leaving 12 bases between.

The chain carries TRBV15 and TRBJ2-5; no clear D gene. V was cut by 5 bases and J by 3 bases, with 10 bases left in between. The CDR3 totals 13 residues. The germline V gene encodes CDR1 LNHNV and CDR2 YYDKDF (reference sequence). CDR3: CATSGRLEETQYF. In nucleotides, the CDR3 is TGTGCCACCAGCGGCAGGTTGGAAGAGACCCAGTACTTC.

This chain joins TRBV5-5 and TRBJ1-5; D not resolved. This CDR3 has 14 residues. V was trimmed by 0 bases and J by 3 bases, leaving 7 bases between them. Germline CDR1 SGHKS, CDR2 YYEKEE (reference sequence). CDR3 region: CASSLDSYNQPQHF. For the CDR3, the DNA is TGTGCCAGCAGCTTGGATTCGTACAATCAGCCCCAGCATTTT.

This clone was recorded a few times. The chain joins TRBV9 to TRBJ2-2, with 7 bases fitting TRBD1. The CDR3 has 17 amino acids. CDR1 and CDR2 from the germline V gene are SGDLS and YYNGEE. The V gene end was trimmed by 3 bases and the J gene end by 7 bases; junction bases not matched to a gene: 15. The chain's CDR3 is CASSGYLGRGRGGELFF. The CDR3 DNA reads TGTGCCAGCAGCGGCTACCTCGGAAGGGGGCGCGGCGGGGAGCTGTTTTTT.